This entry lists 31 T cell receptor beta chains sequenced from one sample in a study of beta chain features in type 1 diabetes. Antigen specificity for these receptors is unknown. Study-level results: Type 1 diabetes patients showed a moderate but significant shortening of TCRB CDR3s in all four CD4+ subsets.

All of the isolated RNA was reverse transcribed, so expressed TCRB transcripts were sequenced. Produced via immunoSEQ multiplex PCR; TCRdb's table is partial and in-frame only. The repertoire consists of 50,000 to 55,000 clones, with about 60% occurring once and the leading ten covering 0.29%. The sample taken for sequencing was stem cell memory CD4+ T cells from blood. Source of these receptors: a woman aged 25 to 39 with type 1 diabetes.

This rearrangement joins TRBV5-1 to TRBJ1-1, with TRBD1 matching 10 bases. The CDR3 sequence is 16 residues long. V lost 2 bases to trimming and J lost 0 bases; unmatched junction nucleotides: 4. CDR1 is SGHRS and CDR2 is YFSETQ in the germline V gene. The DNA of the CDR3 is TGCGCCAGCAGCTTCGGGACAGGGGACATGAACACTGAAGCTTTCTTT. Translated, it gives CASSFGTGDMNTEAFF.

This chain links TRBV2 with TRBJ2-3; D is undetermined. CDR3 length equals 12 residues. V lost 2 bases and J 6 bases, leaving 6 bases between the germline ends. Germline CDR1 and CDR2: SNHLY and FYNNEI. In DNA, the CDR3 is TGTGCCAGCAGTGAATTGGAGGATACGCAGTATTTT. It codes for CASSELEDTQYF. Complete variable domain (other parts from reference TRBV2 and TRBJ2-3): EPEVTQTPSHQVTQMGQEVILRCVPISNHLYFYWYRQILGQKVEFLVSFYNNEISEKSEIFDDQFSVERPDGSNFTLKIRSTKLEDSAMYFCASSELEDTQYFGPGTRLTVL.

The sample holds a few counts of this clone. This chain links TRBV4-1 with TRBJ2-5; D is unclear. Germline lookup yields CDR1 MGHRA and CDR2 YSYEKL. Trimming shortened V by 0 bases and J by 5 bases, and 4 bases separated the two germline ends. CDR3 size: 12 residues. The chain's CDR3 is CASSQDSETQYF. In nucleotides, the CDR3 is TGCGCCAGCAGCCAAGACTCGGAGACCCAGTACTTC.

The gene calls are TRBV7-2 and TRBJ1-2; 9 nucleotides align to TRBD1. The junction had 6 bases not matched to a gene; V was cut back by 4 bases and J by 6 bases. CDR1 SGHTA and CDR2 FQGNSA come from the germline V gene. This CDR3 comprises 14 residues. The CDR3 coding sequence is TGTGCCAGCAGCTGGACGGGACAGGGTGATGGCTACACCTTC. Protein sequence: CASSWTGQGDGYTF.

This clone was found a few times. CDR3 DNA sequence: TGTGCCAGCTCCCAAAGCGGTAACACTGAAGCTTTCTTT. Amino acids: CASSQSGNTEAFF. The chain has TRBV18 and TRBJ1-1, with unresolved D. The CDR3 extends over 13 amino acids. V lost 6 bases and J 2 bases, leaving 10 bases between the germline ends. Germline V gene sequence: CDR1 KGHSH, CDR2 LQKENI.

The chain couples TRBV19 to TRBJ1-1; unclear D gene. V lost 4 bases to trimming and J lost 3 bases, with 9 bases between them. This CDR3 comprises 13 residues. Germline lookup yields CDR1 LNHDA and CDR2 SQIVND (reference sequence). The CDR3 is CASSRAPDTEAFF. Here the CDR3 DNA reads TGTGCCAGTAGTAGGGCGCCAGACACTGAAGCTTTCTTT.

The CDR3 DNA reads TGCGCCAGCAGCTTGTGGGACTCGGGCGGTTACGAGCAGTACTTC. Translation gives CASSLWDSGGYEQYF. This rearrangement joins TRBV5-1 to TRBJ2-7; the D gene is possibly TRBD2 (6 bases). The CDR3 contains 15 residues. Trimming took off 1 base at V and 4 bases at J, with 15 bases between the two ends. Germline CDR1 is SGHRS and CDR2 is YFSETQ.

The CDR3 sequence: CASSFQGTSGNNEQFF. The CDR3 nucleotides read TGTGCCAGCAGCTTCCAAGGGACTAGCGGAAACAATGAGCAGTTCTTC. The chain employs TRBV7-9 and TRBJ2-1; 11 bases align to TRBD2. The CDR3 spans 16 residues. The trim removed 3 bases at V and 5 bases at J, leaving 6 bases unmatched. Germline V gene lookup returns CDR1 SEHNR and CDR2 FQNEAQ (reference sequence). Using reference TRBV7-9 and TRBJ2-1 for the parts outside the CDR3, the full variable domain is DTGVSQNPRHKITKRGQNVTFRCDPISEHNRLYWYRQTLGQGPEFLTYFQNEAQLEKSRLLSDRFSAERPKGSFSTLEIQRTEQGDSAMYLCASSFQGTSGNNEQFFGPGTRLTVL.

The rearrangement links TRBV4-1 to TRBJ1-1; 7 bases map to TRBD1. CDR3 length: 15 residues. Germline trimming cut 2 bases from V and 2 bases from J; bases unmatched to any gene: 5. CDR1 is MGHRA and CDR2 is YSYEKL in the germline V gene. This CDR3 is CASSQSRGLNTEAFF. CDR3 bases: TGCGCCAGCAGCCAATCCAGGGGGTTAAACACTGAAGCTTTCTTT.

This chain joins TRBV7-9 and TRBJ1-3, with D maybe TRBD1 (6 bases). Germline-derived CDR1 and CDR2 are SEHNR and FQNEAQ (reference sequence). Trimming pared 2 bases from V and 2 bases from J, leaving 13 bases between. This CDR3 spans 16 amino acids. The CDR3 loop is CASSLTGRGTGNTIYF. The CDR3 coding sequence is TGTGCCAGCAGCTTAACCGGCAGGGGAACTGGAAACACCATATATTTT.

This clone was counted a few times. The V call is TRBV29-1, the J call TRBJ1-5; no firm D call. V dropped 1 base and J dropped 4 bases, with 8 bases sitting between them. This CDR3 contains 13 residues. The germline V gene has CDR1 SQVTM and CDR2 ANQGSEA. The CDR3 here is CSVEAGGNQPQHF. CDR3 DNA: TGCAGCGTTGAAGCTGGAGGTAATCAGCCCCAGCATTTT.

This rearrangement joins TRBV7-8 to TRBJ1-2; a weak D match, TRBD1 (6 bases). Germline values: CDR1 SGHVS, CDR2 FQNEAQ. Trimming took off 2 bases at V and 4 bases at J, with 17 bases between the two ends. There are 16 residues in the CDR3. In DNA form, the CDR3 reads TGTGCCAGCAGCTTACAGCTACTGCAGGGGCTCTATGGCTACACCTTC. Encoded protein: CASSLQLLQGLYGYTF.

This clone was recorded a few times. V and J are TRBV7-9 and TRBJ1-1; D not resolved. Germline V gene lookup returns CDR1 SEHNR and CDR2 FQNEAQ (reference sequence). The CDR3 has 14 amino acids. With 5 bases removed from V and 4 bases from J, the gap between germline ends came to 14 bases. The CDR3 loop is CASSPREGSTEAFF. CDR3 in DNA: TGTGCCAGCAGCCCTAGGGAGGGTTCCACTGAAGCTTTCTTT.

In this sample, this clone turned up a few times. V and J are TRBV29-1 and TRBJ1-1; no clear D. The CDR3 extends over 13 amino acids. V was cut by 1 base and J by 1 base, with 7 bases left in between. The germline gives CDR1 SQVTM, CDR2 ANQGSEA. CDR3 loop: CSVEVATNTEAFF. As DNA, the CDR3 is TGCAGCGTTGAAGTAGCAACGAACACTGAAGCTTTCTTT.

This clone was counted between two and nine times. The chain is built from TRBV25-1 and TRBJ2-3, with 10 nucleotides matching TRBD2. Germline values: CDR1 MGHDK, CDR2 SYGVNS. The trim removed 6 bases at V and 0 bases at J, leaving 9 bases unmatched. This CDR3 is 17 amino acids long. As DNA, the CDR3 is TGTGCCAGCAGCCCTGCCCTACTAGCGGGAAGCACAGATACGCAGTATTTT. Encoded protein: CASSPALLAGSTDTQYF.

The J gene is TRBJ2-2, the V gene TRBV5-6; 7 bases match TRBD2. V was pared by 3 bases and J by 4 bases, with 9 bases of the junction left unmatched. CDR3 size: 16 residues. Germline V gives CDR1 SGHDT, CDR2 YYEEEE. CDR3: CASSWDGLDVTGELFF. In nucleotides, the CDR3 is TGTGCCAGCAGCTGGGATGGACTAGATGTCACCGGGGAGCTGTTTTTT.

Points on this clone: Germline and junction disagree at one end, which may indicate a read error. The chain recombines TRBV7-3 with TRBJ1-1; D might be TRBD1 (5 bases). Looked up from germline, CDR1 is SGHTA and CDR2 is FQGTGA. CDR3 length equals 13 residues. DNA for the CDR3: TGTGCCAGCAGCGCGACAGTGAACACTGAAGCTTCCTTT. This translates into CASSATVNTEASF. The full variable domain, in which reference TRBV7-3 and TRBJ1-1 provide the parts outside the CDR3, is GAGVSQTPSNKVTEKGKYVELRCDPISGHTALYWYRQSLGQGPEFLIYFQGTGAADDSGLPNDRFFAVRPEGSVSTLKIQRTERGDSAVYLCASSATVNTEASFGQGTRLTVV.

This rearrangement joins TRBV13 to TRBJ2-1; 12 nucleotides line up with TRBD2. This CDR3 has 15 residues. Germline lookup yields CDR1 PRHDT and CDR2 FYEKMQ (reference sequence). Trimming at V came to 5 bases and at J to 7 bases, leaving 6 bases not matched to a gene. The CDR3, as DNA: TGTGCCAGCAGCCCCACGACTAGCGGGAGAAATGAGCAGTTCTTC. Protein product: CASSPTTSGRNEQFF.

The V gene is TRBV28, the J gene TRBJ1-1; TRBD1 is a possible D gene (6 bases). CDR1 and CDR2 (germline): MDHEN, SYDVKM. V gave up 6 bases and J gave up 9 bases, with 20 bases separating them. The CDR3 has 14 residues. The DNA for the CDR3 is TGTGCCAGCAGCTCGCCTGAGGGACAAGGAAAAGCTTTCTTT. It encodes CASSSPEGQGKAFF.

This clone was recorded a few times. The chain recombines TRBV27 with TRBJ1-2; 8 bases agree with TRBD1. CDR3 length: 15 residues. J lost 2 bases, V lost 4 bases, and 6 bases had no gene match. Germline CDR1 reads MNHEY; CDR2 reads SMNVEV (reference sequence). CDR3 sequence: CASSYRTGTNYGYTF. As DNA, the CDR3 is TGTGCCAGCAGTTACAGGACAGGGACCAACTATGGCTACACCTTC.

The gene calls are TRBV27 and TRBJ2-3, with 9 bases matching TRBD1. There are 17 residues in the CDR3. The germline CDR1 and CDR2 sequences are MNHEY and SMNVEV (reference sequence). After removal of 6 bases from V and 4 bases from J, the junction contained 14 bases not matched to a gene. The CDR3, as DNA: TGTGCCAGCAGAATACTACCGGGACAGGGTTCGTCAGATACGCAGTATTTT. Its protein is CASRILPGQGSSDTQYF.

This clone was counted between two and nine times. This rearrangement joins TRBV29-1 to TRBJ2-5; TRBD2 might be the D (5 bases). This CDR3 is 12 amino acids long. Per germline, CDR1 SQVTM and CDR2 ANQGSEA. Trimming removed 7 bases from V and 4 bases from J, with 13 bases in between. CDR3 nucleotide sequence: TGCAGCGCCGGCGGGCTGTCAGAGACCCAGTACTTC. Translation gives CSAGGLSETQYF.

There are a few counts of this clone. The chain combines TRBV30 with TRBJ2-7, with no clear D. The CDR3 contains 14 residues. Germline V lookup: CDR1 GTSNPN, CDR2 SVGIG (reference sequence). Trimming cost V 0 bases and J 2 bases, with 11 bases left between them. CDR3 coding DNA: TGTGCCTGGAGTGTAACCGGTGATACCTACGAGCAGTACTTC. It is translated as CAWSVTGDTYEQYF.

The chain combines TRBV28 with TRBJ2-7; tentatively, D is TRBD2 (6 bases). Germline assignment: CDR1 MDHEN and CDR2 SYDVKM. This CDR3 comprises 14 residues. The germline V and J ends were trimmed by 5 bases and 5 bases, with 16 bases remaining between them. The CDR3 DNA is TGTGCCAGCAGTGGAGGTGGGAGGCTGAACGAGCAGTACTTC. Translation: CASSGGGRLNEQYF.

This chain links TRBV4-1 with TRBJ2-3; 10 positions match TRBD2. Per the germline V gene, CDR1 is MGHRA and CDR2 is YSYEKL. The CDR3 spans 16 residues. V gave up 2 bases and J gave up 4 bases; unmatched junction bases: 6. CDR3 sequence: CASSQFPSGSADTQYF. The CDR3 DNA sequence: TGCGCCAGCAGCCAATTTCCTAGCGGGAGTGCAGATACGCAGTATTTT.

This clone turned up a few times. The chain employs TRBV2 and TRBJ2-7; D not resolved. The CDR3 is 11 amino acids. Germline V CDR1 and CDR2: SNHLY, FYNNEI. V was cut by 8 bases and J by 3 bases, with 8 bases left in between. The CDR3 sequence is CASGQDYEQYF. The CDR3, as DNA: TGTGCCAGCGGCCAGGACTACGAGCAGTACTTC.

The rearrangement links TRBV19 to TRBJ2-1, with D tentatively TRBD2 (5 bases). This CDR3 is built from 14 residues. V was pared by 7 bases and J by 0 bases, with 10 bases between. Per germline, CDR1 LNHDA and CDR2 SQIVND (reference sequence). The CDR3 coding sequence is TGTGCCAGTAATCCGGGGAGCTCCTACAATGAGCAGTTCTTC. This codes for CASNPGSSYNEQFF. The variable domain in full, with the rest retrieved from reference TRBV19 and TRBJ2-1, is DGGITQSPKYLFRKEGQNVTLSCEQNLNHDAMYWYRQDPGQGLRLIYYSQIVNDFQKGDIAEGYSVSREKKESFPLTVTSAQKNPTAFYLCASNPGSSYNEQFFGPGTRLTVL.

The gene calls are TRBV28 and TRBJ2-5; 7 bases line up with TRBD1. This CDR3 contains 14 residues. The junction had 6 bases not matched to a gene; V was cut back by 3 bases and J by 5 bases. Germline V lookup: CDR1 MDHEN, CDR2 SYDVKM. The CDR3 is CASSFMAQGETQYF. The CDR3 nucleotides read TGTGCCAGCAGTTTCATGGCACAGGGGGAGACCCAGTACTTC. Using reference TRBV28 and TRBJ2-5 for the parts outside the CDR3, the full variable domain is DVKVTQSSRYLVKRTGEKVFLECVQDMDHENMFWYRQDPGLGLRLIYFSYDVKMKEKGDIPEGYSVSREKKERFSLILESASTNQTSMYLCASSFMAQGETQYFGPGTRLLVL.

The chain combines TRBV18 with TRBJ2-7, with D tentatively TRBD2 (5 bases). The CDR3 length is 14 residues. V lost 3 bases to trimming and J lost 5 bases, with 14 bases between them. CDR1 is KGHSH and CDR2 is LQKENI in the germline V gene. This CDR3 reads CASSPISGENEQYF. CDR3 sequence (DNA): TGTGCCAGCTCACCGATCTCCGGGGAGAACGAGCAGTACTTC.

The chain employs TRBV11-3 and TRBJ2-1; 14 nucleotides match TRBD2. V dropped 5 bases and J dropped 8; count of bases not matched to a gene: 5. The CDR3 runs 15 residues. Germline CDR1 reads SGHNT; CDR2 reads YENEEA. This chain's CDR3 is CASSAGLAGAHEQFF. CDR3 in DNA: TGTGCCAGCAGCGCGGGACTAGCGGGAGCGCATGAGCAGTTCTTC.

The chain couples TRBV18 to TRBJ2-7; 7 bases agree with TRBD2. V trimming: 3 bases; J trimming: 2 bases; junction bases outside the gene matches: 4. Per germline, CDR1 KGHSH and CDR2 LQKENI. This CDR3 is 14 amino acids long. CDR3 nucleotide sequence: TGTGCCAGCTCACCGATAGCGGGTCCCTACGAGCAGTACTTC. Amino acid sequence: CASSPIAGPYEQYF.